A few counts support the clone carrying this TCR beta chain. The antigen is not known. The data stem from a study of CD8+ T cells in alopecia areata. Study summary: Patients in the treated group were given tofacitinib by mouth, 5 to 10 mg twice a day.

The investigators collected lesional scalp punch biopsies and peripheral blood from alopecia areata patients. Study-level results: Affected scalp, especially in alopecia totalis/universalis, had a higher clonality than normal scalp did. Shared TCR sequences were less clear between patients than in mice, possibly partly from HLA diversity.

Sequencing relied on a cDNA template that was reverse transcribed from extracted RNA. The assay was immunoSEQ multiplex PCR, and TCRdb's table has in-frame clones only and misses some. The sample consists of roughly 200,000 clones, more than 60% of them appearing once. Germline V CDR1 and CDR2: SQVTM, ANQGSEA. V was clipped by 6 bases and J by 0 bases, with 12 bases between them. The CDR3 has 13 amino acids. Material: CD4+ T cells sorted from blood, obtained at week 0. The chain uses TRBV29-1 and TRBJ2-7, with D possibly being TRBD1 (6 bases). The source of this sequence is a human donor with alopecia areata. CDR3 in DNA: TGCAGCGTCGGACAGAGGAGCTCCTACGAGCAGTACTTC. Amino acid sequence: CSVGQRSSYEQYF.